What follows are 26 T cell receptor beta chains derived from one specimen sequenced in a study of radiation and T cells in renal cell carcinoma. Profiling relied on immunoSEQ multiplex PCR, and the TCRdb table lists in-frame clones only, not all of them. The table shows some 130,000 clones, with around four fifths occurring only once. Sample time point: blood 2 weeks post-SBRT. Treatment defined: 15 Gy SBRT to primary tumor, nephrectomy 4 weeks later. This material consisted of blood, taken from a patient whose treatment included radiotherapy and nephrectomy. These receptors were taken from a woman aged 55-70 years with renal cell carcinoma.

This clone has a handful of counts. The rearrangement uses TRBV6-1 and TRBJ2-2, with no clear D. The CDR3 totals 15 residues. V was pared by 1 base and J by 4 bases, with 10 bases between. Germline CDR1 and CDR2: MNHNS and SASEGT. CDR3 in amino acids: CASSEGGFSTGELFF. In DNA, the CDR3 is TGTGCCAGCAGTGAAGGGGGTTTCTCCACCGGGGAGCTGTTTTTT.

This chain's CDR3 is CASSPGGIYNEQFF. The CDR3 DNA reads as TGCGCCAGCAGCCCTGGGGGGATTTACAATGAGCAGTTCTTC. This chain joins TRBV5-1 and TRBJ2-1, with D possibly matching TRBD2 (6 bases). Germline CDR1 SGHRS, CDR2 YFSETQ. This CDR3 is built from 14 residues. Trimming shortened V by 4 bases and J by 4 bases, and 12 bases separated the two germline ends. Drawing the rest from reference TRBV5-1 and TRBJ2-1, the complete variable domain is KAGVTQTPRYLIKTRGQQVTLSCSPISGHRSVSWYQQTPGQGLQFLFEYFSETQRNKGNFPGRFSGRQFSNSRSEMNVSTLELGDSALYLCASSPGGIYNEQFFGPGTRLTVL.

This clone was recorded only once. The chain recombines TRBV19 with TRBJ1-5; TRBD1 agrees at 9 bases. The ends lost 4 bases at V and 3 bases at J; junction bases unmatched: 4. The CDR3 contains 15 residues. Germline V gene lookup returns CDR1 LNHDA and CDR2 SQIVND (reference sequence). For the CDR3, the DNA is TGTGCCAGTAGTAAGGGGACAGGGCTCAATCAGCCCCAGCATTTT. Translating it yields CASSKGTGLNQPQHF.

This chain links TRBV27 with TRBJ1-4; D possibly corresponds to TRBD1 (5 bases). Germline-derived CDR1 and CDR2 are MNHEY and SMNVEV (reference sequence). The CDR3 runs 15 residues. Deletions cut 5 bases from V and 3 bases from J, with 13 bases between. DNA of the CDR3: TGTGCCAGCAGTCCCGGGGGGTTCGCTAATGAAAAACTGTTTTTT. Amino acid sequence: CASSPGGFANEKLFF. The full variable domain, with the rest looked up from reference TRBV27 and TRBJ1-4, is EAQVTQNPRYLITVTGKKLTVTCSQNMNHEYMSWYRQDPGLGLRQIYYSMNVEVTDKGDVPEGYKVSRKEKRNFPLILESPSPNQTSLYFCASSPGGFANEKLFFGSGTQLSVL.

The sample holds a few counts of this clone. This chain joins TRBV10-1 and TRBJ1-1, with a weak D call TRBD1 (5 bases). CDR1 is WNHNN and CDR2 is SYGVQD in the germline V gene (reference sequence). CDR3 length: 13 amino acids. Trimming removed 6 bases at V and 1 base at J, with 9 bases between. CDR3 sequence (DNA): TGCGCCAGCAGCGTGACAGAGAACACTGAAGCTTTCTTT. It encodes CASSVTENTEAFF.

The V gene is TRBV4-2, the J gene TRBJ2-1, with 7 bases that match TRBD2. Germline CDR1 and CDR2: LGHNA and YNFKEQ. This CDR3 region has 16 residues. V lost 1 base to trimming and J lost 4 bases; unmatched junction nucleotides: 7. The CDR3 DNA sequence: TGTGCCAGCAGCCAAGCCGGGCCTAGCGGTTACAATGAGCAGTTCTTC. Encoded protein: CASSQAGPSGYNEQFF.

This rearrangement joins TRBV9 to TRBJ2-5; D uncertain. The V gene lost 4 bases and the J gene lost 5 bases, with 24 bases spanning the gap. The CDR3 is 17 residues long. Germline V gives CDR1 SGDLS, CDR2 YYNGEE. The CDR3, as DNA: TGTGCCAGCAGCCCAGGAGATGTGGTATCAATTCAGGAGACCCAGTACTTC. Its protein product is CASSPGDVVSIQETQYF.

The V call is TRBV5-1, the J call TRBJ2-3; TRBD1 is a possible D gene (6 bases). V shed 3 bases and J shed 2 bases, with 10 bases lying between them. CDR3 length equals 14 residues. CDR1 and CDR2 from the germline V gene are SGHRS and YFSETQ. CDR3 residues: CASSSGQVTDTQYF. CDR3 sequence (DNA): TGCGCCAGCAGCTCGGGACAAGTCACAGATACGCAGTATTTT.

This chain links TRBV5-1 with TRBJ2-1; perhaps TRBD2 as D (5 bases). The length of the CDR3 is 16 residues. Germline V CDR1 and CDR2: SGHRS, YFSETQ. Trimming took off 4 bases at V and 0 bases at J, with 14 bases between the two ends. The CDR3 loop reads CASSRAGTYSYNEQFF. CDR3 nucleotide sequence: TGCGCCAGCAGCCGGGCGGGCACCTACTCCTACAATGAGCAGTTCTTC.

This chain joins TRBV28 and TRBJ1-5, with D possibly TRBD1 on 5 matching bases. There are 14 residues in the CDR3. The germline gives CDR1 MDHEN, CDR2 SYDVKM. V lost 10 bases and J lost 2, with 15 bases in between. CDR3 sequence reads: CATVRGGRNQPQHF. The CDR3 DNA follows: TGTGCCACCGTCCGTGGGGGTCGCAATCAGCCCCAGCATTTT.

V usage is TRBV5-5 and J usage is TRBJ1-1, with D tentatively TRBD1 (6 bases). The germline gives CDR1 SGHKS, CDR2 YYEKEE (reference sequence). The CDR3 is made up of 16 amino acids. Trimming removed 2 bases at V and 1 base at J, with 15 bases between. The CDR3 nucleotides are TGTGCCAGCAGCTTTGACCCGGGACACCCGAACACTGAAGCTTTCTTT. Translating gives CASSFDPGHPNTEAFF.

This clone is a singleton in its sample. The chain recombines TRBV2 with TRBJ1-2; 8 positions match TRBD1. Germline V lookup: CDR1 SNHLY, CDR2 FYNNEI. V gave up 5 bases and J gave up 8 bases; unmatched junction bases: 7. The CDR3 length is 13 residues. This chain's CDR3 is CASSSDRVRGYTF. In nucleotides, the CDR3 is TGTGCCAGCAGTTCGGACAGGGTGAGGGGCTACACCTTC. The whole variable domain, remainder taken from reference TRBV2 and TRBJ1-2, is EPEVTQTPSHQVTQMGQEVILRCVPISNHLYFYWYRQILGQKVEFLVSFYNNEISEKSEIFDDQFSVERPDGSNFTLKIRSTKLEDSAMYFCASSSDRVRGYTFGSGTRLTVV.

The V gene is TRBV6-5, the J gene TRBJ1-3; maybe TRBD1 (5 bases). Trimming pared 10 bases from V and 0 bases from J, leaving 16 bases between. Germline values: CDR1 MNHEY, CDR2 SVGAGI. The CDR3 loop spans 15 amino acids. The CDR3 loop reads CATRRQLVSGNTIYF. For the CDR3, the DNA is TGTGCCACCAGGCGACAGCTCGTCTCTGGAAACACCATATATTTT.

The chain carries TRBV28 and TRBJ1-2, with D perhaps matching TRBD1 (5 bases). This CDR3 has 21 residues. Looked up from germline, CDR1 is MDHEN and CDR2 is SYDVKM. Trimming pared 4 bases from V and 0 bases from J, leaving 30 bases between. CDR3 region: CASSWGITGQPPNGANYGYTF. The CDR3 DNA reads as TGTGCCAGCAGTTGGGGTATAACAGGTCAACCCCCGAACGGGGCTAACTATGGCTACACCTTC.

CDR3 sequence: CASSNDRVAQPQHF. CDR3 in DNA: TGTGCCAGCAGTAACGACAGGGTGGCTCAGCCCCAGCATTTT. The chain employs TRBV2 and TRBJ1-5, with 7 bases lining up with TRBD1. Trimming removed 5 bases from V and 6 bases from J; junction bases left unmatched: 7. Germline CDR1 reads SNHLY; CDR2 reads FYNNEI. The CDR3 runs 14 residues.

This chain uses TRBV7-6 with TRBJ1-6; TRBD1 is a possible D gene (5 bases). Germline CDR1 reads SGHVS; CDR2 reads FNYEAQ. Trimming shortened V by 0 bases and J by 5 bases, and 5 bases separated the two germline ends. This CDR3 has 14 residues. The CDR3 spells CASSLAGDNSPLHF. CDR3 DNA: TGTGCCAGCAGCTTAGCAGGGGATAATTCACCCCTCCACTTT.

This chain connects TRBV7-3 to TRBJ2-1; TRBD2 matches 12 bases. Germline V gene data show CDR1 as SGHTA and CDR2 as FQGTGA. Trimming at V came to 5 bases and at J to 2 bases, leaving 7 bases not matched to a gene. The CDR3 is made up of 17 amino acids. CDR3 residues: CASSPGLAGTTYNEQFF. CDR3 in DNA: TGTGCCAGCAGCCCCGGACTAGCGGGAACCACCTACAATGAGCAGTTCTTC.

The gene calls are TRBV4-2 and TRBJ2-7; D perhaps matches TRBD2 (6 bases). V lost 0 bases to trimming and J lost 2 bases, with 11 bases between them. CDR1 and CDR2 from the germline V gene are LGHNA and YNFKEQ. The CDR3 has 15 residues. CDR3 sequence (DNA): TGTGCCAGCAGCCAAGAGTCGCGGGAAGCCTACGAGCAGTACTTC. Translating gives CASSQESREAYEQYF.

CDR3 sequence (DNA): TGTGCCAGCAGCCAAGAGGGCTCAGGTGGGACCCAGTACTTC. Translation: CASSQEGSGGTQYF. V usage is TRBV4-2 and J usage is TRBJ2-5, with no clear D. The CDR3 is 14 amino acids. Germline V CDR1 and CDR2: LGHNA, YNFKEQ. V dropped 0 bases and J dropped 7 bases, with 12 bases sitting between them.

The chain is built from TRBV5-6 and TRBJ2-2; 8 nucleotides match TRBD2. The CDR3 sequence is 16 residues long. Per germline, CDR1 SGHDT and CDR2 YYEEEE. The trim removed 4 bases at V and 4 bases at J, leaving 9 bases unmatched. The CDR3 here is CASSPPGLVSTGELFF. The CDR3, as DNA: TGTGCCAGCAGCCCGCCGGGACTAGTCTCCACCGGGGAGCTGTTTTTT.

This chain joins TRBV19 and TRBJ2-1; no clear D. Germline CDR1 is LNHDA and CDR2 is SQIVND (reference sequence). V was pared by 2 bases and J by 4 bases, with 9 bases between. This CDR3 region has 14 residues. This CDR3 is CASSIFGRYNEQFF. CDR3 DNA: TGTGCCAGTAGTATATTCGGCAGGTACAATGAGCAGTTCTTC.

This chain connects TRBV28 to TRBJ2-3, with 10 bases aligning to TRBD2. The CDR3 consists of 15 residues. Unmatched junction bases numbered 8, after V lost 7 bases and J lost 4 bases. The V gene's germline CDR1 is MDHEN and CDR2 SYDVKM. The CDR3 sequence is CASTPGTSEADTQYF. As DNA, the CDR3 is TGTGCCAGCACCCCTGGGACTAGCGAAGCAGATACGCAGTATTTT.

The chain couples TRBV10-3 to TRBJ1-2; D call uncertain. There are 13 residues in the CDR3. Germline CDR1 reads ENHRY; CDR2 reads SYGVKD. Deletions cut 10 bases from V and 8 bases from J, with 20 bases between. The CDR3 here is CATDGPARYGYTF. For the CDR3, the DNA is TGTGCCACGGACGGACCGGCGAGGTACGGCTACACCTTC.

The V call is TRBV28, the J call TRBJ1-1, with D unclear. V was shortened by 6 bases and J by 5 bases, with 13 bases between the two germline ends. The CDR3 loop spans 13 amino acids. Germline CDR1 and CDR2: MDHEN and SYDVKM. Written as DNA, the CDR3 is TGTGCCAGCAGCTACTTGACACCGACTGAAGCTTTCTTT. As protein: CASSYLTPTEAFF.

The genes are TRBV6-1 and TRBJ2-7; the D gene is possibly TRBD2 (6 bases). The V gene lost 3 bases and the J gene lost 3 bases, with 12 bases spanning the gap. The length of the CDR3 is 14 residues. In germline, CDR1 is MNHNS, CDR2 SASEGT. CDR3 bases: TGTGCCAGCAGTGAGGGACTGGGGAGCTACGAGCAGTACTTC. It translates to CASSEGLGSYEQYF.

The V gene is TRBV6-1, the J gene TRBJ1-1; D not resolved. Trimming cost V 6 bases and J 1 base, with 12 bases left between them. CDR1 is MNHNS, CDR2 SASEGT, per germline. The length of the CDR3 is 14 residues. Written as DNA, the CDR3 is TGTGCCAGCAGGTTGGTTCTCTCGAACACTGAAGCTTTCTTT. This codes for CASRLVLSNTEAFF.